This T cell receptor beta chain derives from a study of OX40 agonist ivuxolimab in advanced cancers. About the research overall: Patients undergoing dose escalation presented with hepatocellular carcinoma, melanoma, renal cell or head and neck cancer. Findings and limits, study-wide: At doses 0.1 to 3.0 mg/kg, CD4+ and CD8+ clones expanded. Partial responders dosed at 0.1-3.0 mg/kg displayed clonal expansion ranking among the lowest.

Profiled with immunoSEQ multiplex PCR; TCRdb holds only in-frame clones, not every one. Of tens of thousands of clones listed, over 70% were seen once; the top ten hold about 5%. Concerning this clone: The antigen remains unidentified.

The sample was CD4+ or CD8+ T cells sorted from blood, taken in a trial of the OX40 agonist ivuxolimab. The TCR originated in an adult with an advanced solid tumor such as melanoma, head and neck, liver or kidney cancer.

The CDR3, as DNA: TGTGCCAGCAGAAGAAACAGGGAAGATACGCAGTATTTT. Encoded protein: CASRRNREDTQYF. The chain joins TRBV2 to TRBJ2-3; tentative D call: TRBD1 (6 bases). CDR3 length: 13 amino acids. Germline V gene data show CDR1 as SNHLY and CDR2 as FYNNEI. V was pared by 6 bases and J by 5 bases, with 12 bases between.